These 10 T cell receptor beta chains came from one sample sequenced in a study of blood T cells in healthy people across ages. A second about 7 to 12 cycle PCR used barcoded and J-beta primers. Each CDR3 protein gets one entry after TCRdb re-called the 5' RACE reads with MiXCR. This repertoire shows about 640,000 distinct CDR3 sequences, roughly 53% found once; its top ten account for approximately 40%. What was sequenced was blood. The origin of the receptors is a man between 60 and 70 years old in good health.

The rearrangement joins TRBV7-2 to TRBJ2-1; 8 bases map to TRBD1. The CDR3 consists of 13 residues. With V trimmed by 5 bases and J by 8 bases, 5 bases remained unmatched. The germline V gene has CDR1 SGHTA and CDR2 FQGNSA. This CDR3 is CASSQDREYEQFF. The CDR3 nucleotides are TGTGCCAGCAGCCAGGACAGGGAGTATGAGCAGTTCTTC.

A word on this clonotype: A read error may be the cause here, since a much bigger clone is one base away. The gene calls are TRBV12-3 or TRBV12-4 and TRBJ2-7; 7 bases map to TRBD1. The ends lost 5 bases at V and 7 bases at J; junction bases unmatched: 14. The CDR3 is 15 amino acids. This CDR3 reads CASSLWDSGASEQYF. The CDR3 nucleotides read TGTGCCAGCAGTCTCTGGGACAGTGGGGCGAGTGAGCAGTACTTC.

This rearrangement joins TRBV25-1 to TRBJ1-4, with D unclear. Germline V gives CDR1 MGHDK, CDR2 SYGVNS. There are 13 residues in the CDR3. The V gene lost 6 bases and the J gene lost 2 bases, with 7 bases spanning the gap. The CDR3 coding sequence is TGTGCCAGCAGCTCGGGCACTAATGAAAAACTGTTTTTT. It encodes CASSSGTNEKLFF.

This clonotype was recorded only once. One end of the junction varies from germline; a read error may be responsible. V gene TRBV3-1 combines with J gene TRBJ1-2, with a possible D match to TRBD1 (6 bases). The CDR3 extends over 16 amino acids. CDR1 is LGHDT, CDR2 YNNKEL, per germline (reference sequence). This CDR3 is CASSNQGTLYDYGCTF. The CDR3 coding sequence is TGTGCCAGCAGCAACCAGGGGACCCTCTATGACTATGGCTGCACCTTC.

This clonotype has only a few counts. The chain links TRBV3-1 to TRBJ2-1, with D possibly TRBD2 on 6 matching bases. Between the trimmed V and J ends, which lost 4 bases and 9 bases, there was a span of 10 bases. The CDR3 loop spans 12 amino acids. Germline loops: CDR1 LGHDT, CDR2 YNNKEL (reference sequence). The CDR3 sequence is CASSRDSGEQFF. The CDR3 DNA is TGTGCCAGCAGCCGGGACTCAGGTGAGCAGTTCTTC.

The chain uses TRBV5-1 and TRBJ2-7; D possibly corresponds to TRBD2 (6 bases). CDR1 and CDR2 from the germline V gene are SGHRS and YFSETQ. V lost 0 bases to trimming and J lost 5 bases, with 9 bases between them. The CDR3 consists of 13 residues. CDR3 sequence reads: CASSLVGGDEQYF. The CDR3 bases are TGCGCCAGCAGCTTGGTTGGAGGGGACGAGCAGTACTTC.

DNA of the CDR3: TGTGCCAGCAGCCAAGATCTCGGAAGGACAGGGGATTCACCCCTCCACTTT. Translating it yields CASSQDLGRTGDSPLHF. The gene calls are TRBV3-1 and TRBJ1-6; 9 nucleotides match TRBD1. V dropped 0 bases and J dropped 8; count of bases not matched to a gene: 8. CDR3 length equals 17 residues. The germline V gene encodes CDR1 LGHDT and CDR2 YNNKEL (reference sequence).

The chain uses TRBV20-1 and TRBJ2-5; 10 bases are shared with TRBD2. Germline CDR1 is DFQATT and CDR2 is SNEGSKA (reference sequence). Trimming took 4 bases from V and 5 from J; bases not matched to a gene: 10. CDR3 size: 15 residues. The CDR3 DNA sequence: TGCAGTGCTACCAGTAGCGGGGGGTTCCGGGAGACCCAGTACTTC. Translation gives CSATSSGGFRETQYF.

This chain uses TRBV13 with TRBJ1-4, with a possible D match to TRBD1 (5 bases). Germline V gives CDR1 PRHDT, CDR2 FYEKMQ (reference sequence). There are 16 residues in the CDR3. The germline V and J ends were trimmed by 3 bases and 0 bases, with 11 bases remaining between them. CDR3 nucleotides: TGTGCCAGCAGCTTCACCGGGGGGACAACTAATGAAAAACTGTTTTTT. Its translation: CASSFTGGTTNEKLFF.

The chain uses TRBV6-1 and TRBJ2-7, with D unresolved. From germline, CDR1 is MNHNS and CDR2 SASEGT. This CDR3 comprises 15 residues. Between the trimmed V and J ends, which lost 2 bases and 4 bases, there was a span of 15 bases. The CDR3 region has the DNA TGTGCCAGCAGTGAAAACGACGGTGGTTGGTACGAGCAGTACTTC. Translation gives CASSENDGGWYEQYF.